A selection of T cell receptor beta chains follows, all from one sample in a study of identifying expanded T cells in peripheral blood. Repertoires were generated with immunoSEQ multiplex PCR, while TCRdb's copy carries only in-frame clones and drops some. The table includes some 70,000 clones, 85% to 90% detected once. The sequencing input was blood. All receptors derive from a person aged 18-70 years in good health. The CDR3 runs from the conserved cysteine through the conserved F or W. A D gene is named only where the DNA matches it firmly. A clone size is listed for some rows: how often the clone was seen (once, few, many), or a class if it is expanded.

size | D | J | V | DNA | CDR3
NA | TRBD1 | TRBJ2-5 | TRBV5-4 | TGTGCCAGCAGCCCAAGACAGGGCCAAGAGACCCAGTACTTC | CASSPRQGQETQYF
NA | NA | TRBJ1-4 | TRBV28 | TGTGCCAGCGGCTTGACAGCAACTAATGAAAAACTGTTTTTT | CASGLTATNEKLFF
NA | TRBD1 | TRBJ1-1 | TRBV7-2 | TGTGCCAGCACCTTCCAGGGGGGGCGGACTGAAGCTTTCTTT | CASTFQGGRTEAFF
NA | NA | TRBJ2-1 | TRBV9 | TGTGCCAGCAGCGTGACCGCTAGGCTGAGCTACAATGAGCAGTTCTTC | CASSVTARLSYNEQFF
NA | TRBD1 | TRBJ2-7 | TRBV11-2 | TGTGCCAGCAGCCAGGGACAGCTCTCCTACGAGCAGTACTTC | CASSQGQLSYEQYF
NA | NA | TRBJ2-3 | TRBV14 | TGTGCCAGCGGAGTAATACCCGATACGCAGTATTTT | CASGVIPDTQYF
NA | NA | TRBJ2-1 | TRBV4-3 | TGCGCCAGCAGCCAAGTTATCGCGGGCGGCGTATATGAGCAGTTCTTC | CASSQVIAGGVYEQFF
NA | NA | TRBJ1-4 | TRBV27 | TGTGCCAGCAGTTTATCGGGAAATGAAAAACTGTTTTTT | CASSLSGNEKLFF
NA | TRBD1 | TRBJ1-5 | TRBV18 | TGTGCCAGCTCACTCCAGGGGGTGGATCAGCCCCAGCATTTT | CASSLQGVDQPQHF
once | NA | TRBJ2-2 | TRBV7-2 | TGTGCCAGCAGCTTAACAGGGGGACTAGACGGGGAGCTGTTTTTT | CASSLTGGLDGELFF
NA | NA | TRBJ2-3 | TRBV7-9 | TGTGCCAGCAGCCTTGCCAGGGATACGCAGTATTTT | CASSLARDTQYF
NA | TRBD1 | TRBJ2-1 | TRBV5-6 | TGTGCCAGCAGCTTAGGGGGCGGGGAGCAGTTCTTC | CASSLGGGEQFF
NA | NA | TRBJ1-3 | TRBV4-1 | TGCGCCAGCAGCCAAGATATTACAGTTTCTGGAAACACCATATATTTT | CASSQDITVSGNTIYF
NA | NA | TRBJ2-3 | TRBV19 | TGTGCCACCGCAGGGGGACTAGGAGCAGATACGCAGTATTTT | CATAGGLGADTQYF
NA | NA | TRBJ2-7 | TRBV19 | TGTGCCAGTAGTGGGAACAGGGTAAACGAGCAGTACTTC | CASSGNRVNEQYF
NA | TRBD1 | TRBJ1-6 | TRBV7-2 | TGTGCCAGCAGCTTACAGGGGGCGGAGGGTTCACCCCTCCACTTT | CASSLQGAEGSPLHF
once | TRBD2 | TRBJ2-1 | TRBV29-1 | TGCAGCGTTGAAGGCCTTCCCGGGACTAGCGGACCTCGGGATGAGCAGTTCTTC | CSVEGLPGTSGPRDEQFF
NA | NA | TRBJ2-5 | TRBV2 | TGTGCCTTCCAAGACACACAAGAGACCCAGTACTTC | CAFQDTQETQYF
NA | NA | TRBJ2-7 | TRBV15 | TGTGCCACCAGCAGAGATGGGGCCTACTCCTACGAGCAGTACTTC | CATSRDGAYSYEQYF
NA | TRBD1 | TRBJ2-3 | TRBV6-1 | TGTGCCAGCAGTCCCTCCCCCAGGGGGCTGGATACGCAGTATTTT | CASSPSPRGLDTQYF
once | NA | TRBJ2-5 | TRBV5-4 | TGTGCCAGCAGCTTGACTAGCACCCAAGAGACCCAGTACTTC | CASSLTSTQETQYF
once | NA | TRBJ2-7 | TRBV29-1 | TGCAGCGTTGAAGACACCCGGGGCCCAGGCTCCTACGAGCAGTACTTC | CSVEDTRGPGSYEQYF
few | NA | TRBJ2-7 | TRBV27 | TGTGCCAGCAGTCCCGTTGGGGGTGGGCAGTACTTC | CASSPVGGGQYF
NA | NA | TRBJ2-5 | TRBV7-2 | TGTGCCAGCAGCTTATGGACCAGGCCGCAGGAGACCCAGTACTTC | CASSLWTRPQETQYF
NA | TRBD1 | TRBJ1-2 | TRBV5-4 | TGTGCCAGCAGCCCCTTCCAGGGGGGGCGGGTAATCTATGGCTACACCTTC | CASSPFQGGRVIYGYTF
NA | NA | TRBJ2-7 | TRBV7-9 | TGTGCCAGCAGCCCCACCTCCTCCGGGTCCTACGAGCAGTACTTC | CASSPTSSGSYEQYF
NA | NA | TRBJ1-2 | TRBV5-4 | TGTGCCAGCAGCTTGACAGGGTCGAGGGGCTACACCTTC | CASSLTGSRGYTF
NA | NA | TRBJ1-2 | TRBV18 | TGTGCCAGCTCACCACCGACGAACAGGGACTATGGCTACACCTTC | CASSPPTNRDYGYTF
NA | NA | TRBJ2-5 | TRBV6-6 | TGTGCCAGCGCGAGGTCGGGCGAGACCCAGTACTTC | CASARSGETQYF
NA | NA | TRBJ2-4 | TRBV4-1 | TGCGCCAGCAGCCAACTCCCGACCCGGGGGCTAGCCAAAAACATTCAGTACTTC | CASSQLPTRGLAKNIQYF
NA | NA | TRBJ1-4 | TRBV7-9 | TGTGCCAGCAGACACTTAGGGGCCGGGGCAGAAACTAATGAAAAACTGTTTTTT | CASRHLGAGAETNEKLFF
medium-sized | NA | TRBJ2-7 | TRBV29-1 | TGCAGCGTTAGGGGGGGGACCTTTCACGGGCAGTACTTC | CSVRGGTFHGQYF
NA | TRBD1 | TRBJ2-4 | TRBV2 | TGTGCCAGCAGCTTAATTCGGACAGGGGGGGACATTCAGTACTTC | CASSLIRTGGDIQYF
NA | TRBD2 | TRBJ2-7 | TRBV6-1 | TGTGCCAGCAGTACTAGCGGGAGGGACTACGAGCAGTACTTC | CASSTSGRDYEQYF
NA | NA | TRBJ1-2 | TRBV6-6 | TGTGCCAGCAGTCGCGACAGTGGCTACACCTTC | CASSRDSGYTF
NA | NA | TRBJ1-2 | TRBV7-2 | TGTGCCAGCAGCCTCACAGGGAGCTATGGCTACACCTTC | CASSLTGSYGYTF
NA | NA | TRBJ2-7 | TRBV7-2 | TGTGCCAGCAGCTTAACGAGGGACACCACCTACGAGCAGTACTTC | CASSLTRDTTYEQYF
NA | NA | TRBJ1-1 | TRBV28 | TGTGCCAGCAGTCCCGGGACCGGGGCTTTCTTT | CASSPGTGAFF
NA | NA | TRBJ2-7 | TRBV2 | TGTGCCAGCAGAGTAGGGAGCTCCTACGAGCAGTACTTC | CASRVGSSYEQYF
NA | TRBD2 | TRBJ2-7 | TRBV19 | TGTGCCAGTAGTACCAATCGACTGTCCAGGGGAGCGGGAGGGCCGTACGAGCAGTACTTC | CASSTNRLSRGAGGPYEQYF
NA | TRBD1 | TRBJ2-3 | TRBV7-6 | TGTGCCAGCAGCTTAGTCAGGGGGGATACGCAGTATTTT | CASSLVRGDTQYF
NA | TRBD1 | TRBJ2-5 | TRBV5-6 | TGTGCCAGCAGCTTGGAACAGGGGTCCCAAGAGACCCAGTACTTC | CASSLEQGSQETQYF
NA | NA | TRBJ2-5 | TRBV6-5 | TGTGCCAGCAGTCCGCCCGGGCAGGGTGGCGAGACCCAGTACTTC | CASSPPGQGGETQYF
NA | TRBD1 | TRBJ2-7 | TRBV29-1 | TGCAGCGTTGAAGACGGCCAGGGGGCATCCGAGCAGTACTTC | CSVEDGQGASEQYF
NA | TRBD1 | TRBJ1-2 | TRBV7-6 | TGTGCCAGCAGCACAGGGACAGGGGGCGTCTATGGCTACACCTTC | CASSTGTGGVYGYTF
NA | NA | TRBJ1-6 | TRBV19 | TGTGCCAGTAGAACTCCAGGGGCAAATTCACCCCTCCACTTT | CASRTPGANSPLHF
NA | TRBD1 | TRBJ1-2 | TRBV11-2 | TGTGCCAGCAGCTTAGGGCAGGGGGCCTACTATGGCTACACCTTC | CASSLGQGAYYGYTF
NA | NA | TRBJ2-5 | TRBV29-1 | TGCAGCGTTGATACCAGACAAGAGACCCAGTACTTC | CSVDTRQETQYF
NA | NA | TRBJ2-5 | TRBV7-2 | TGTGCCAGCAGCTTAGAGAACAGGGCAGAGACCCAGTACTTC | CASSLENRAETQYF
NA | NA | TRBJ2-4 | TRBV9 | TGTGCCAGCAGCGTAGGCCCCACTAAGGGGGACATTCAGTACTTC | CASSVGPTKGDIQYF
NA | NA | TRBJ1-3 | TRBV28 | TGTGCCAGCAGTTTAAGGGGGTTTGGCTCTGGAAACACCATATATTTT | CASSLRGFGSGNTIYF
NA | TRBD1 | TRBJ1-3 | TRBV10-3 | TGTGCCATCAGGGGACAGGAAGGAAACACCATATATTTT | CAIRGQEGNTIYF
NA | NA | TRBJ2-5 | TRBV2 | TGTGCCAGCAGCTTACTGGAGACCCAGTACTTC | CASSLLETQYF
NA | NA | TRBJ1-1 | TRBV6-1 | TGTGCCAGCAGTGAAGCGTCCGCTTTCTTT | CASSEASAFF
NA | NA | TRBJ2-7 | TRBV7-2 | TGTGCCAGCAGCCACTCAGGGGGGACCTACGAGCAGTACTTC | CASSHSGGTYEQYF
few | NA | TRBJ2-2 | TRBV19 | TGTGCCAGTAGTATAGAATATTCGAACACCGGGGAGCTGTTTTTT | CASSIEYSNTGELFF
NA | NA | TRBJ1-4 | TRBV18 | TGTGCCAGCTCATTATACGGGGGAACTAATGAAAAACTGTTTTTT | CASSLYGGTNEKLFF
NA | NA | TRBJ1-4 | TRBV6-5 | TGTGCCAGCAGTCCCGGGGGAACTAATGAAAAACTGTTTTTT | CASSPGGTNEKLFF
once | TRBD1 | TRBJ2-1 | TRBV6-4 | TGTGCCAGCAGTGACTATCTGGACAGGGACTACAATGAGCAGTTCTTC | CASSDYLDRDYNEQFF
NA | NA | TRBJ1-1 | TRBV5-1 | TGCGCCAGCTTCCAGGGGAAGTTCGGAAGGAACACTGAAGCTTTCTTT | CASFQGKFGRNTEAFF